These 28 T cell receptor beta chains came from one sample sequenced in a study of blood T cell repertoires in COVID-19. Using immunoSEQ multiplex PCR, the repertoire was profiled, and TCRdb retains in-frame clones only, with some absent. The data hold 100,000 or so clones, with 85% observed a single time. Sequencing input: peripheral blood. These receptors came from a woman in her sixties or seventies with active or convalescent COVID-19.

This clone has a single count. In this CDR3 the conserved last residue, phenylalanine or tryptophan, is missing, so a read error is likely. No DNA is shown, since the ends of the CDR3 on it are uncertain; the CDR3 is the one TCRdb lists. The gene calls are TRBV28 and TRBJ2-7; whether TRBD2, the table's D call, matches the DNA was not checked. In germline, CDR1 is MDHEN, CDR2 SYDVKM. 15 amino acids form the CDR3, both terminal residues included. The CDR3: CASSSRGLAGGSQFL.

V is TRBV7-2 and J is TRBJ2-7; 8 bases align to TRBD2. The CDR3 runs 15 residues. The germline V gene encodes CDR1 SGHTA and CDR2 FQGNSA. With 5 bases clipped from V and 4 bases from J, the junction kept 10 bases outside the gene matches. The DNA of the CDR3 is TGTGCCAGCAGCCCGGACTCCGCGGGGGGTTACGAGCAGTACTTC. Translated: CASSPDSAGGYEQYF.

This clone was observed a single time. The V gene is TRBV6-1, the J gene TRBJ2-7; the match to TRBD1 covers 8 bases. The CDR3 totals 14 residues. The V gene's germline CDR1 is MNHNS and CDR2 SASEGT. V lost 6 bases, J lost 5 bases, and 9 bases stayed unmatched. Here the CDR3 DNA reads TGTGCCAGCAGCCTAGGACAGGGAACCCACGAGCAGTACTTC. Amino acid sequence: CASSLGQGTHEQYF.

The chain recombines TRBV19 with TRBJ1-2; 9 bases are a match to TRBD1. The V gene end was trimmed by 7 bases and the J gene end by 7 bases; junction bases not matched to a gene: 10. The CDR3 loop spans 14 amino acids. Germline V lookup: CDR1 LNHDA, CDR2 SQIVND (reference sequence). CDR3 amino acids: CASTMDRGGFGYTF. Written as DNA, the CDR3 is TGTGCCAGTACCATGGACAGGGGAGGATTTGGCTACACCTTC.

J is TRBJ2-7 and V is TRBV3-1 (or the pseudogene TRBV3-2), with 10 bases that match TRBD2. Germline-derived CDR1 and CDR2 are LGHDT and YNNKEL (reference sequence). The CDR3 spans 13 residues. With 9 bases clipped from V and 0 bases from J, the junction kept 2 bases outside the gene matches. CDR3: CASKREGSYEQYF. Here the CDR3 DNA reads TGTGCCAGTAAGCGGGAGGGCTCCTACGAGCAGTACTTC.

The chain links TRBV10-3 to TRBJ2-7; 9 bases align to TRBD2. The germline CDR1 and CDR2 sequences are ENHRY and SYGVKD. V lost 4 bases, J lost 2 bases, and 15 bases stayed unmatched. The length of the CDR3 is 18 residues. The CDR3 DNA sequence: TGTGCCATCAGTGTTCCATGGGTAGCGGGAGAGAAAACCTACGAGCAGTACTTC. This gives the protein CAISVPWVAGEKTYEQYF.

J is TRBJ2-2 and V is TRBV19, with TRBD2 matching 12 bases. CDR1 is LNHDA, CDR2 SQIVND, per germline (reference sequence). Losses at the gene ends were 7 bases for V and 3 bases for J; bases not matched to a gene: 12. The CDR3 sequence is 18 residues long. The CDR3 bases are TGTGCCAGTACTCGGTTGACTAGCGGGGGCCGGGACACCGGGGAGCTGTTTTTT. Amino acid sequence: CASTRLTSGGRDTGELFF.

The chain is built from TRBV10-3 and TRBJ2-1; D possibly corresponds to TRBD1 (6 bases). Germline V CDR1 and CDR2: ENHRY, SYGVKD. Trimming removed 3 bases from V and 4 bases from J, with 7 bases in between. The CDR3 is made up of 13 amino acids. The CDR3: CAISEGGYNEQFF. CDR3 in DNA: TGTGCCATCAGTGAAGGGGGTTACAATGAGCAGTTCTTC.

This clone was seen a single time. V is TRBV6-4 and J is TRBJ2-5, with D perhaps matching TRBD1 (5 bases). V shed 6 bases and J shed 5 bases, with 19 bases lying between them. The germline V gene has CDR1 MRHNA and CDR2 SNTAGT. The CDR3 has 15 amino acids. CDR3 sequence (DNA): TGTGCCAGCAGCGCAACGACAGACCCAATGGAGACCCAGTACTTC. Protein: CASSATTDPMETQYF.

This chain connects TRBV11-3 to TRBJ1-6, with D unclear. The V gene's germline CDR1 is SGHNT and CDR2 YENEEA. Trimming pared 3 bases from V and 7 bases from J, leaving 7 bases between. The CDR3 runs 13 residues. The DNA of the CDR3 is TGTGCCAGCAGCTTGGTCAGAAATTCACCCCTCCACTTT. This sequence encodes CASSLVRNSPLHF.

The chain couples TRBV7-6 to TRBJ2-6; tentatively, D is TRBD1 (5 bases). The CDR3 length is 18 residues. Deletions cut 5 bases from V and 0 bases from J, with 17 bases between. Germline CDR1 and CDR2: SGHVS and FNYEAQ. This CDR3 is CASSPMAGLGSGANVLTF. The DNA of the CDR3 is TGTGCCAGCAGCCCCATGGCAGGGTTGGGCTCTGGGGCCAACGTCCTGACTTTC.

In DNA, the CDR3 is TGTGCCAGCAGCTCCCCGGTCCTCGCCTCTGGAAACACCATATATTTT. Its translation: CASSSPVLASGNTIYF. The rearrangement joins TRBV7-2 to TRBJ1-3; D uncertain. The CDR3 has 16 residues. Germline-derived CDR1 and CDR2 are SGHTA and FQGNSA. The V gene lost 4 bases and the J gene lost 0 bases, with 13 bases spanning the gap. Looking up the rest from reference TRBV7-2 and TRBJ1-3 gives the full variable domain: GAGVSQSPSNKVTEKGKDVELRCDPISGHTALYWYRQSLGQGLEFLIYFQGNSAPDKSGLPSDRFSAERTGGSVSTLTIQRTQQEDSAVYLCASSSPVLASGNTIYFGEGSWLTVV.

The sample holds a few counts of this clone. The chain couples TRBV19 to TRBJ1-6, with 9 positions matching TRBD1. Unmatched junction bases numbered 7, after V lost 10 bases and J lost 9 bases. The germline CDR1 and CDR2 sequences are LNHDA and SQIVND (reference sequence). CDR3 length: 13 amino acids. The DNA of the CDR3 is TGTGCCACCCGGACAGGGGAGGGTTCACCCCTCCACTTT. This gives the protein CATRTGEGSPLHF.

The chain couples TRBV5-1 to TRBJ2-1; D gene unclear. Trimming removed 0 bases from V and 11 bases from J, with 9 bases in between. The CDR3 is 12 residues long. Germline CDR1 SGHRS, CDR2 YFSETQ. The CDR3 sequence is CASSLEDTQQFF. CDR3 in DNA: TGCGCCAGCAGCTTGGAAGACACACAGCAGTTCTTC.

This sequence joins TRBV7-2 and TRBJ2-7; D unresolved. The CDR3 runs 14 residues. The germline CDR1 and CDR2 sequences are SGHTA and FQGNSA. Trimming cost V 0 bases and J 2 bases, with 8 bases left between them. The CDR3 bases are TGTGCCAGCAGCTTAGCGGGCAGAACCTACGAGCAGTACTTC. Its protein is CASSLAGRTYEQYF.

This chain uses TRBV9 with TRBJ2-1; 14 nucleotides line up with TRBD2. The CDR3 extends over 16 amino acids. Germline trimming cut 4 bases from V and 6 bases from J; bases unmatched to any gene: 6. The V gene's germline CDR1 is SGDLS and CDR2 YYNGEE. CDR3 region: CASSPGTSGRLNEQFF. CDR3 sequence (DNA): TGTGCCAGCAGCCCCGGGACTAGCGGGAGACTCAATGAGCAGTTCTTC.

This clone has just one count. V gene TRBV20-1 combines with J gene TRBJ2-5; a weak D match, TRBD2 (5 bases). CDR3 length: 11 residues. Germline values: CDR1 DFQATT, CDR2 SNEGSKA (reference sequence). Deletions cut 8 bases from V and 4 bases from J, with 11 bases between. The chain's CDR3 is CSTTRGETQYF. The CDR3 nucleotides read TGCAGTACAACTAGAGGAGAGACCCAGTACTTC.

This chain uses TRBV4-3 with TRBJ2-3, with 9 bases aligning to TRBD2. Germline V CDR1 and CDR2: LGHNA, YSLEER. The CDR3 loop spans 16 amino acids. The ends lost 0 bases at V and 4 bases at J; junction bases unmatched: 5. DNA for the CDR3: TGCGCCAGCAGCCAAGATCGGGGACTAGCCCCAGATACGCAGTATTTT. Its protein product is CASSQDRGLAPDTQYF.

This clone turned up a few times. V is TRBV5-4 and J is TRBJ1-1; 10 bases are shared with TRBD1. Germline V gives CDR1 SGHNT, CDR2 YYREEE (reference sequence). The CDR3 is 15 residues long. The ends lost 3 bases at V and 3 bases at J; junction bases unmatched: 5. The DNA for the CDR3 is TGTGCCAGCAGCTCCACGACAGGGGGCTACACTGAAGCTTTCTTT. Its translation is CASSSTTGGYTEAFF.

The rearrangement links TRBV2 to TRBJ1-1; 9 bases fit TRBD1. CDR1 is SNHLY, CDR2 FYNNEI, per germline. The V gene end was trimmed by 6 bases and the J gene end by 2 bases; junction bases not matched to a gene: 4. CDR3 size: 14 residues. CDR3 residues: CASRDRGHNTEAFF. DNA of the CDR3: TGTGCCAGCAGGGACAGGGGACATAACACTGAAGCTTTCTTT.

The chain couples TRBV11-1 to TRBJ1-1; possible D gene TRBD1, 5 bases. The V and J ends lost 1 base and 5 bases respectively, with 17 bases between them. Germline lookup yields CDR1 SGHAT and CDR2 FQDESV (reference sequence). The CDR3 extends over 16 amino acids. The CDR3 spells CASSLEVARDGTEAFF. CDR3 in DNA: TGTGCCAGCAGCTTAGAGGTGGCCAGGGATGGGACTGAAGCTTTCTTT. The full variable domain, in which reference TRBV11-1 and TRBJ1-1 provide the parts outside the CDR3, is EAEVAQSPRYKITEKSQAVAFWCDPISGHATLYWYRQILGQGPELLVQFQDESVVDDSQLPKDRFSAERLKGVDSTLKIQPAELGDSAMYLCASSLEVARDGTEAFFGQGTRLTVV.

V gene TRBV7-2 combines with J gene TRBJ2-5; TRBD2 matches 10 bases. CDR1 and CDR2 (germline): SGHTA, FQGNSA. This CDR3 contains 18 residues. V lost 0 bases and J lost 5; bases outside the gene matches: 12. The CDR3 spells CASSLALLAGAVKETQYF. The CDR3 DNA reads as TGTGCCAGCAGCTTAGCGCTCCTAGCGGGGGCGGTTAAGGAGACCCAGTACTTC.

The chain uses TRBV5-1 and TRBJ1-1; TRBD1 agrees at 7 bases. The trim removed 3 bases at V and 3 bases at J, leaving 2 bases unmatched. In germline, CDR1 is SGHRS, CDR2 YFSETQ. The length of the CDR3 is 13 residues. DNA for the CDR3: TGCGCCAGCAGCTCCACAGGGGACACTGAAGCTTTCTTT. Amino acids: CASSSTGDTEAFF. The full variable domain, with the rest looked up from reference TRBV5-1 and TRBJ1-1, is KAGVTQTPRYLIKTRGQQVTLSCSPISGHRSVSWYQQTPGQGLQFLFEYFSETQRNKGNFPGRFSGRQFSNSRSEMNVSTLELGDSALYLCASSSTGDTEAFFGQGTRLTVV.

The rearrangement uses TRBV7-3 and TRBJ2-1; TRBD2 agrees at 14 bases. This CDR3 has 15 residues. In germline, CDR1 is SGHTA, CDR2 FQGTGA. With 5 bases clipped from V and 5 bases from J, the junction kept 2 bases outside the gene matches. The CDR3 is CASSQTSGGDNEQFF. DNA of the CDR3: TGTGCCAGCAGCCAGACTAGCGGGGGGGACAATGAGCAGTTCTTC.

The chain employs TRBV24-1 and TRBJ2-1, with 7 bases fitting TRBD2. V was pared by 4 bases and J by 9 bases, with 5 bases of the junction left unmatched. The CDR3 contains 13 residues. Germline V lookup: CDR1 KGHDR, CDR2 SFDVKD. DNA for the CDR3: TGTGCCACCAGTGACCGCCCGGGGGGTGAGCAGTTCTTC. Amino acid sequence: CATSDRPGGEQFF.

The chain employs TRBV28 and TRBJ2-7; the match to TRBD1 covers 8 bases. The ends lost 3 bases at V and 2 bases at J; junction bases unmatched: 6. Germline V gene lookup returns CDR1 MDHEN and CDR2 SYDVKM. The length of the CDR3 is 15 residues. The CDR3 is CASSLYRGRTYEQYF. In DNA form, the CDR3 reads TGTGCCAGCAGTTTGTACAGGGGGAGAACCTACGAGCAGTACTTC.

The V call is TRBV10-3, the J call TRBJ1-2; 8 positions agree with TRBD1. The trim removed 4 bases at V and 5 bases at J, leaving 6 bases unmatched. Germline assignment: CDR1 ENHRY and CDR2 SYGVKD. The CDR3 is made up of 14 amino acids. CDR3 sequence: CAISVGRGPYGYTF. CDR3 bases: TGTGCCATCAGTGTAGGCAGGGGGCCTTATGGCTACACCTTC.

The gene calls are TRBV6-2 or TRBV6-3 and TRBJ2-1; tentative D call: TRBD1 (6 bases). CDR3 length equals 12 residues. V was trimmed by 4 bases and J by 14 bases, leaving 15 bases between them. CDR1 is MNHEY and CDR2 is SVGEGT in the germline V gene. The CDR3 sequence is CASSLNRDKEFF. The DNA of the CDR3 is TGTGCCAGCAGTTTAAACCGGGACAAGGAGTTCTTC.